This paragraph reports one TCR beta chain. Antigen unknown. This specimen comes from a study of T cell responses to AZD1222 COVID-19 vaccine. Germline V gene data show CDR1 as SGHTA and CDR2 as FQGNSA. J lost 5 bases, V lost 5 bases, and 8 bases had no gene match. This CDR3 contains 14 residues. TCRdb keeps only in-frame clones here, not all; method: immunoSEQ multiplex PCR. The sample shows about 97,000 clones, about 88% of them seen only once. General study points: Donors were mostly white British, more females; clonal diversity possibly underestimated.

The V and J genes are TRBV7-2 and TRBJ2-5; 7 bases line up with TRBD2. The receptor was isolated from an adult in good health. Sequenced here: peripheral blood, sampled on day 0 of AZD1222 vaccination. The CDR3 DNA follows: TGTGCCAGCAGCATGAGGCCCGGGGGGGAGACCCAGTACTTC. Protein sequence: CASSMRPGGETQYF.